This T cell receptor beta chain was recorded in a study of blood T cell repertoires in COVID-19. For the study at large: Acute and convalescent COVID-19 specimens originated in the United States, Italy and Spain. Sample material is recorded as cDNA or gDNA derived from T cells, B-cell-depleted T cells, or PBMCs.

In the original workflow: Nucleated cell counts were estimated from reference gene primer amplification. Measured with immunoSEQ multiplex PCR; TCRdb has only the in-frame clones, and not every one. V and J calls and clone size are those listed in that table; D and trimming were worked out from the DNA. The sample consists of about 250,000 clones, roughly 88% of them appearing once. Trimming pared 0 bases from V and 4 bases from J, leaving 13 bases between. This CDR3 spans 15 amino acids. Germline CDR1 and CDR2: SGHNT and YYREEE (reference sequence). V and J are TRBV5-4 and TRBJ2-5; no firm D call. Sequencing input: peripheral blood. The origin of this receptor is a man aged 40-55 years with acute or convalescent COVID-19. CDR3 loop: CASSLVLGAAETQYF. As DNA, the CDR3 is TGTGCCAGCAGCTTGGTTCTAGGAGCAGCAGAGACCCAGTACTTC.